This T cell receptor (beta chain) was identified during a study of shared clonotypes between healthy human individuals (dated by TCRdb to 2020 to 2022). Turning to the overall study: The cohort comprised a couple of women and a few men aged 18 to 49 years. Per donor, three plates each were used for CD4 naive and CD4 memory, two for CD8 naive, and one for CD8 memory. Blood TCR repertoires of a handful of healthy adults were deeply sequenced to estimate repertoire size and the extent of clonotype sharing between individuals. Libraries were prepared and TCR repertoires were sequenced by different laboratories using diverse techniques, in order to increase sequencing depth and limit assay-specific biases. Between about 0.85 and 9.5 billion PBMCs per donor were obtained by leukapheresis.

What the work shows at the level of the full study, not this receptor alone: Sampling was limited to blood, and TCR repertoires in tissue likely differ from TCR repertoires in blood. Clonotypes shared by all four sorted-subset donors showed higher generation probabilities than non-shared clonotypes. Based on pairwise subsampling, the degree of clonotype sharing among donors was expected to be affected by sequencing depth. The small number of donors limited the genetic and exposure-history diversity represented. Naive subsets generally had larger estimated clonotype richness than memory subsets. Approximately 5% of naive CD4, 3.5% of naive CD8, about 2.4% of memory CD4, and approximately 0.4% of memory CD8 clonotypes were shared across several donors. Rarefaction of sorted-subset datasets indicated incomplete sequencing despite the large sequencing depth.

The germline V gene provides CDR1 MDHEN and CDR2 SYDVKM. There are 13 amino acids in the CDR3, from cysteine to phenylalanine inclusive. The only DNA kept is the CDR3, 39 bases in frame from the first base. V drops 7 bases and J drops 0 bases, leaving 7 bases in between. TCR CDR3 regions were amplified from genomic DNA by multiplex PCR using the deep immunoSEQ assay. Genomic DNA extracted from each cell subset was distributed evenly over all wells of several immunoSEQ 96-well plates, and each plate served as one replicate. For sorted subsets, each replicate PCR was loaded with about 200 ng genomic DNA, equivalent to approximately 33,000 T cell genomes. The purified libraries were quantified using a Qubit 3.0 fluorometer, sized with a Bioanalyzer 2100, and then quantified again using the KAPA Library Quantification kit. Every immunoSEQ 96-well plate was sequenced on a dedicated single-read 150-cycle Illumina NextSeq 550 flow cell. Per the source publication's procedure: Because only junctional sequences without quality scores were contained in the immunoSEQ output, filtering matching that applied to full-length reads could not be performed. Sequences were annotated with PyIR, a Python wrapper for IgBLAST v1.9, using IMGT germline references to assign V/J genes and CDR3. Reads were removed for weak V/J assignments (E-value above 1e-6), missing CDR3, stop codons, out-of-frame junctions, or ambiguous translated residues. V3J clonotypes were defined as sequences sharing the same inferred V gene, J gene, and CDR3 amino acid sequence. Percentage overlap between repertoires was computed as shared unique clonotypes divided by the size of the smaller repertoire. RTK rarefaction, the Chao1 estimator, and Recon v2.1 estimates of unobserved clonotypes were used to assess repertoire richness. OLGA was used to compute generation probabilities for all TCRbeta clonotypes that the gDNA method yielded from a handful of donors. TCRdb obtained this table from immuneACCESS and retained in-frame rearrangements with V and J assigned. These tables miss some clones; where compared with another copy, unresolved V genes account for less than half of the shortfall, and the remainder is unexplained. The D gene and trimming were derived from the DNA, and the V and J assignments and clone size from that table. This sample gives 2.3 million or so clones in total; about 92% of them show up just once. The ten largest clones take up about 0.41% of the sample.

Details on this clone: This clone's antigen is unknown. No qualities accompany the bases; no much larger clone lies one base away.

The donors were healthy, HIV-negative adults with no recently reported acute infections or vaccinations. Every donor was a Caucasian adult living in Nashville, Tennessee, USA. CD4+ T cells were enriched by magnetic negative selection, after which naive cells were positively selected on CD45RA and the negative fraction was taken as the memory subset. After blood collection by leukapheresis, PBMCs were isolated using Ficoll-Histopaque density gradient centrifugation and then cryopreserved in the vapor phase of liquid nitrogen. Analytical flow cytometry was used to check the purity and quantity of every magnetically sorted T cell population. Each sorted fraction had its genomic DNA isolated and then quantified by UV absorbance on a Nanodrop 2000c.

Here the chain combines TRBV28 and TRBJ1-3; there is no confident call for the D gene. This TCR was recovered from a man aged 18 to 30 in good health. Some clones in this sample may be carry-over from other donors' samples. Sequenced: naive CD4+ T cells from PBMCs. Taken with the paper, the label for cell subset or site translates to: CD45RA+ positively selected. CDR3 reads: CASITASGNTIYF. The bases are TGTGCCAGCATCACAGCCTCTGGAAACACCATATATTTT.